These T cell receptor beta chains were read from a single sample in a study of T cell changes during pregnancy in multiple sclerosis. Profiling relied on immunoSEQ multiplex PCR, and the TCRdb table lists in-frame clones only, not all of them. The data show roughly 97,000 clones, about nine tenths seen once. This sample comprised peripheral blood, obtained in the second trimester of pregnancy. These TCRs come from a female donor in good health, enrolled as a control in a pregnancy study. Each CDR3 is given with its conserved first and last residue. The order of the fields is J gene, D gene, clone size, V gene, CDR3 protein, CDR3 DNA. A D gene is named only where the DNA matches it firmly. Rows give clone size only sometimes, using once, few, many, or a class for an expanded clone.

>TRBJ1-2|-|-|TRBV19
CASSQQDYGYTF
TGTGCCAGTAGTCAACAAGATTATGGCTACACCTTC
>TRBJ2-7|TRBD1|-|TRBV6-5
CASISGTESYEQYF
TGTGCCAGCATTAGTGGGACAGAATCCTACGAGCAGTACTTC
>TRBJ1-2|-|-|TRBV4-1
CASSQAREEARYGYTF
TGCGCCAGCAGCCAAGCTCGTGAGGAGGCGCGCTATGGCTACACCTTC
>TRBJ2-7|-|-|TRBV18
CASSPRGYEQYF
TGTGCCAGCTCACCCCGCGGGTACGAGCAGTACTTC
>TRBJ2-7|TRBD2|-|TRBV2
CASSLTSGGAYEQYF
TGTGCCAGCAGTCTGACTAGCGGGGGGGCCTACGAGCAGTACTTC
>TRBJ1-1|-|-|TRBV6-5
CASTDRPGDTEAFF
TGTGCCAGCACCGACAGGCCCGGAGACACTGAAGCTTTCTTT
>TRBJ2-1|TRBD2|-|TRBV6-5
CASSQASGYYNEQFF
TGTGCCAGCAGCCAAGCTAGCGGGTACTACAATGAGCAGTTCTTC
>TRBJ1-1|-|-|TRBV6-5
CASSLTGKKAFF
TGTGCCAGCAGTTTGACAGGAAAAAAAGCTTTCTTT
>TRBJ2-5|-|-|TRBV10-2
CASSAAATQETQYF
TGCGCCAGCAGTGCGGCGGCTACCCAAGAGACCCAGTACTTC
>TRBJ2-7|TRBD1|-|TRBV10-1
CASSLPGQGQILYF
TGCGCCAGCAGTTTACCGGGACAGGGGCAAATCCTCTACTTC
>TRBJ2-5|-|-|TRBV18
CASSPLRAGQVYQETQYF
TGTGCCAGCTCACCATTAAGAGCGGGACAGGTGTACCAAGAGACCCAGTACTTC
>TRBJ2-7|TRBD2|-|TRBV5-5
CASRSGASGGAYEQYF
TGTGCCAGCAGGTCGGGGGCTAGCGGGGGGGCCTACGAGCAGTACTTC
>TRBJ2-2|TRBD1|-|TRBV19
CASSMEDRDTGELFF
TGTGCCAGTAGTATGGAGGACAGGGACACCGGGGAGCTGTTTTTT
>TRBJ1-4|-|-|TRBV18
CASSPPTDRRNEKLFF
TGTGCCAGCTCACCCCCCACGGACAGAAGGAATGAAAAACTGTTTTTT
>TRBJ1-3|-|few|TRBV28
CASRGGRNGNTIYF
TGTGCCAGCAGGGGAGGACGGAATGGAAACACCATATATTTT
>TRBJ2-2|TRBD1|-|TRBV19
CASSSRQGAGELFF
TGTGCCAGTAGTAGCCGACAGGGGGCCGGGGAGCTGTTTTTT
>TRBJ2-7|-|-|TRBV2
CASSDPGQRVSYEQYF
TGTGCCAGCAGTGATCCAGGACAGCGCGTCTCCTACGAGCAGTACTTC
>TRBJ2-2|-|once|TRBV15
CATSSTGSPLNTGELFF
TGTGCCACCAGCTCAACCGGGTCCCCTTTGAACACCGGGGAGCTGTTTTTT
>TRBJ1-2|-|-|TRBV4-1
CASSKGLRDYGYTF
TGCGCCAGCAGCAAGGGCTTGAGGGATTATGGCTACACCTTC
>TRBJ1-1|-|-|TRBV2
CASAPVLSVAFF
TGTGCCAGCGCCCCCGTCCTATCGGTAGCTTTCTTT
>TRBJ2-3|TRBD1|-|TRBV19
CASSTRDRERTDTQYF
TGTGCCAGTAGTACCCGGGACAGGGAAAGGACAGATACGCAGTATTTT
>TRBJ2-1|TRBD2|-|TRBV7-6
CASSLVAGVPSSYNEQFF
TGTGCCAGCAGCTTAGTAGCGGGGGTCCCGAGCTCCTACAATGAGCAGTTCTTC
>TRBJ2-6|-|-|TRBV7-9
CASSLTVSGANVLTF
TGTGCCAGCAGCTTAACGGTCTCTGGGGCCAACGTCCTGACTTTC
>TRBJ1-2|-|-|TRBV11-2
CASSPSDSFYGYTF
TGTGCCAGCAGCCCCTCGGACAGCTTCTATGGCTACACCTTC
>TRBJ1-4|-|-|TRBV14
CASSQSTGSKEKLFF
TGTGCCAGCAGCCAATCTACAGGGTCAAAGGAAAAACTGTTTTTT
>TRBJ1-5|-|once|TRBV6-4
CASSADIGGQPQHF
TGTGCCAGCAGTGCCGACATCGGAGGTCAGCCCCAGCATTTT
>TRBJ2-7|-|once|TRBV5-1
CASSPRGGEQYF
TGCGCCAGCAGCCCGAGGGGGGGCGAGCAGTACTTC
>TRBJ1-1|-|-|TRBV5-1
CASRGTVNTEAFF
TGCGCCAGCAGGGGCACTGTGAACACTGAAGCTTTCTTT
>TRBJ2-5|-|-|TRBV5-1
CASSSGGPETQYF
TGCGCCAGCAGCAGTGGAGGGCCGGAGACCCAGTACTTC
>TRBJ1-6|TRBD1|-|TRBV5-1
CASSRTGNSPLHF
TGCGCCAGCAGCAGGACAGGGAATTCACCCCTCCACTTT
>TRBJ1-1|TRBD1|-|TRBV27
CASRTGGTEAFF
TGTGCCAGCAGGACAGGGGGCACTGAAGCTTTCTTT
>TRBJ2-1|-|-|TRBV6-5
CASSKTGRLYEQFF
TGTGCCAGCAGTAAGACAGGGAGGCTGTATGAGCAGTTCTTC
>TRBJ1-1|-|-|TRBV27
CASSFPGAVSEAFF
TGTGCCAGCAGTTTCCCGGGAGCAGTTAGTGAAGCTTTCTTT
>TRBJ2-1|TRBD2|-|TRBV18
CASSPRTREGSEQFF
TGTGCCAGCTCACCGAGGACTAGGGAGGGCAGTGAGCAGTTCTTC
>TRBJ1-5|-|-|TRBV5-5
CASSLTGNQPQHF
TGTGCCAGCAGCTTGACGGGCAATCAGCCCCAGCATTTT
>TRBJ1-1|-|once|TRBV12-5
CASGTGGLRNTEAFF
TGTGCTAGTGGCACCGGAGGACTCAGGAACACTGAAGCTTTCTTT
>TRBJ1-5|TRBD1|-|TRBV2
CASRREQGINQPQHF
TGTGCCAGCAGGAGGGAACAGGGGATCAATCAGCCCCAGCATTTT
>TRBJ1-2|TRBD1|-|TRBV6-5
CASSYRTGEKGYTF
TGTGCCAGCAGTTACCGAACAGGGGAGAAGGGCTACACCTTC
>TRBJ1-1|-|once|TRBV6-1
CASSGHTMNTEAFF
TGTGCCAGCAGCGGACACACCATGAACACTGAAGCTTTCTTT
>TRBJ2-1|-|-|TRBV7-9
CASSAISGVTGLF
TGTGCCAGCAGCGCCATCTCCGGGGTGACCGGACTCTTC
>TRBJ1-3|TRBD1|-|TRBV5-1
CASSHNSQGAEGNTIYF
TGCGCCAGCAGCCATAACTCCCAGGGGGCGGAAGGAAACACCATATATTTT
>TRBJ1-6|-|-|TRBV15
CATSGFSYNSPLHF
TGTGCCACTTCGGGTTTCTCCTATAATTCACCCCTCCACTTT
>TRBJ1-5|-|-|TRBV6-5
CASSPAGVNQPQHF
TGTGCCAGCAGTCCGGCGGGGGTCAATCAGCCCCAGCATTTT
>TRBJ1-5|-|-|TRBV7-8
CASSLGGIGNQPQHF
TGTGCCAGCAGCTTGGGGGGAATTGGTAATCAGCCCCAGCATTTT
>TRBJ2-2|-|-|TRBV5-1
CASSLAGTNTGELFF
TGCGCCAGCAGCTTGGCCGGTACGAACACCGGGGAGCTGTTTTTT
>TRBJ1-2|TRBD1|-|TRBV25-1
CASSDRGLQGYTF
TGTGCCAGCAGTGACAGGGGGCTTCAGGGCTACACCTTC
>TRBJ1-5|TRBD1|once|TRBV6-6
CASQPGQVSNQPQHF
TGTGCCAGCCAACCGGGACAGGTTAGCAATCAGCCCCAGCATTTT
>TRBJ2-3|TRBD2|-|TRBV10-1
CASSAAGGRDTQYF
TGCGCCAGCAGCGCCGCGGGAGGACGAGATACGCAGTATTTT